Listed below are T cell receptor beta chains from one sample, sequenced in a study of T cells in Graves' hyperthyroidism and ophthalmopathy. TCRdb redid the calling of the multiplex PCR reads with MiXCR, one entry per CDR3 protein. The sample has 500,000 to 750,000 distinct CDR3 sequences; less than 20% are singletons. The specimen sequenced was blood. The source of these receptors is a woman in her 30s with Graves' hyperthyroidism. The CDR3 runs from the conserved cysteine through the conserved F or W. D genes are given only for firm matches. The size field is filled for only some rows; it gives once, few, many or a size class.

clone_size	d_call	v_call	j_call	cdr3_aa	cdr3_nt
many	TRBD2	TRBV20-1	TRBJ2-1	CSANDFSGPAYNEQFF	TGCAGTGCTAACGATTTTAGCGGGCCAGCCTACAATGAGCAGTTCTTC
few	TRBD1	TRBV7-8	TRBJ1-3	CASSSTGESGNTIYF	TGTGCCAGCAGCTCAACAGGGGAATCTGGAAACACCATATATTTT
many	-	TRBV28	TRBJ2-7	CASSLGMTYPYEQYF	TGTGCCAGCAGTTTGGGAATGACATATCCCTACGAGCAGTACTTC
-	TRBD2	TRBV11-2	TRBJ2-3	CASSLSAAGGLDTQYF	TGTGCCAGCAGCTTATCTGCAGCGGGAGGGCTGGATACGCAGTATTTT
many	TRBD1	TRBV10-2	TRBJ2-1	CASSARQGGYEQFF	TGCGCCAGCAGTGCCAGACAGGGGGGTTATGAGCAGTTCTTC
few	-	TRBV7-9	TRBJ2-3	CASSDPQDAQYF	TGTGCCAGCAGCGACCCACAGGATGCACAGTATTTT
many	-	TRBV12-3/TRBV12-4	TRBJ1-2	CASTRTLYGYTF	TGTGCCAGCACCAGGACCCTCTATGGCTACACCTTC
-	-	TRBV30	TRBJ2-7	CAWSVRVYEQYF	TGTGCCTGGAGTGTACGAGTTTACGAGCAGTACTTC
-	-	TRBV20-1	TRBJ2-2	CSALSGRGTGELFF	TGCAGTGCTTTATCAGGGCGGGGCACCGGGGAGCTGTTTTTT
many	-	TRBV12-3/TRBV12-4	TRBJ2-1	CASSFPDNEQFF	TGTGCCAGCAGTTTTCCAGACAATGAGCAGTTCTTC
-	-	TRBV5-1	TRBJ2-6	CASSLGHASGANVLTF	TGCGCCAGCAGCTTGGGACATGCCTCTGGGGCCAACGTCCTGACTTTC
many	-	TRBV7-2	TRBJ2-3	CASSFSGIGTDTQYF	TGTGCCAGCAGTTTTAGCGGAATCGGCACAGATACGCAGTATTTT
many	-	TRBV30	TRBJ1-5	CAWSFAGGPQHF	TGTGCCTGGAGTTTTGCGGGAGGGCCCCAGCATTTT
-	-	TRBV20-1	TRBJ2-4	CSALPGEAKNIQYF	TGCAGTGCTTTACCAGGGGAAGCCAAAAACATTCAGTACTTC
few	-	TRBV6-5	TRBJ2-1	CASSYSYLGVYNEQFF	TGTGCCAGCAGTTACTCGTACCTGGGGGTCTACAATGAGCAGTTCTTC
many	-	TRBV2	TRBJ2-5	CASSVQVRETQYF	TGTGCCAGCAGTGTGCAGGTCCGGGAGACCCAGTACTTC
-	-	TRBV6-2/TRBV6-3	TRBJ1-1	CATQQGGNTEAFF	TGTGCCACCCAACAGGGCGGGAACACTGAAGCTTTCTTT
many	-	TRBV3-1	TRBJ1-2	CASSQRQDGYTF	TGTGCCAGCAGCCAGCGTCAGGACGGCTACACCTTC
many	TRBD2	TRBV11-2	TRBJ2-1	CASSPTSGRAGEQFF	TGTGCCAGCAGCCCAACTAGCGGGAGGGCCGGTGAGCAGTTCTTC
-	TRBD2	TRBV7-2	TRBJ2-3	CASSLDQAGGTDTQYF	TGTGCCAGCAGCTTAGACCAAGCGGGGGGGACAGATACGCAGTATTTT
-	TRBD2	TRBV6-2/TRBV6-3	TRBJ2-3	CASGGRGGLALDTQYF	TGTGCCAGCGGGGGCCGAGGAGGACTAGCGTTAGATACGCAGTATTTT
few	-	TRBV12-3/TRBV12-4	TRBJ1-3	CASSLSFQGSSGNTIYF	TGTGCCAGCAGTTTATCCTTCCAGGGCAGCTCTGGAAACACCATATATTTT
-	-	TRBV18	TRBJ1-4	CASSRTRANEKLFF	TGTGCCAGCTCACGGACGCGGGCTAATGAAAAACTGTTTTTT
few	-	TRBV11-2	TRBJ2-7	CASSWSVGKGYEQYF	TGTGCCAGCAGCTGGTCCGTGGGGAAGGGCTACGAGCAGTACTTC
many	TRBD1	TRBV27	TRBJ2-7	CASSRTGTGTIFYEQYF	TGTGCCAGCAGCCGAACCGGGACAGGGACCATCTTCTACGAGCAGTACTTC
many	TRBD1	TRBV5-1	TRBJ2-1	CASSSAGTGRNEQFF	TGCGCCAGCAGCTCGGCCGGGACAGGGCGGAATGAGCAGTTCTTC
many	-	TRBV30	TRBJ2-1	CAWSDSPTYNEQFF	TGTGCCTGGAGCGACTCTCCAACCTACAATGAGCAGTTCTTC
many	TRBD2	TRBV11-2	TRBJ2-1	CASSLERGNNEQFF	TGTGCCAGCAGCTTAGAGCGGGGGAACAATGAGCAGTTCTTC
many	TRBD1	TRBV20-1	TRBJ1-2	CSAPGQRKGNYGYTF	TGCAGTGCCCCGGGACAGAGGAAGGGGAACTATGGCTACACCTTC
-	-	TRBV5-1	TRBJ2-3	CASSSRTTADTQYF	TGCGCCAGCAGCTCCCGGACTACCGCAGATACGCAGTATTTT
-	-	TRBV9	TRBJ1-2	CASSAGTDPYGYTF	TGTGCCAGCAGCGCCGGGACGGATCCTTATGGCTACACCTTC
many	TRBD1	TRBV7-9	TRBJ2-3	CASSAGTERTDTQYF	TGTGCCAGCAGCGCAGGGACAGAACGCACAGATACGCAGTATTTT
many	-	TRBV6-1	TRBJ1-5	CASSERAANQPQHF	TGTGCCAGCAGTGAACGGGCAGCTAATCAGCCCCAGCATTTT
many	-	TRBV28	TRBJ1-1	CASRPRGWTDTEAFF	TGTGCCAGTCGTCCGAGGGGTTGGACTGACACTGAAGCTTTCTTT
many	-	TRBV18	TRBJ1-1	CASSKDRNEAFF	TGTGCCAGCTCAAAAGACCGGAATGAAGCTTTCTTT
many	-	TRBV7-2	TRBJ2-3	CASSLLPSSDTQYF	TGTGCCAGCAGCTTACTTCCTAGTTCAGATACGCAGTATTTT
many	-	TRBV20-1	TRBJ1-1	CSARAQNEAFF	TGCAGTGCTAGAGCGCAGAATGAAGCTTTCTTT
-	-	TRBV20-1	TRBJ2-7	CSAGGGAQYF	TGCAGTGCTGGGGGGGGGGCGCAGTACTTC
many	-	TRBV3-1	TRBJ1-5	CASSQEQENQPQHF	TGTGCCAGCAGCCAAGAACAGGAGAATCAGCCCCAGCATTTT
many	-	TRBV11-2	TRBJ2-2	CASSLDRSGNTGELFF	TGTGCCAGCAGCTTAGATCGTTCGGGGAACACCGGGGAGCTGTTTTTT
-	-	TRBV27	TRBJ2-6	CASSPSGTSGANVLTF	TGTGCCAGCAGTCCGTCGGGTACCTCTGGGGCCAACGTCCTGACTTTC
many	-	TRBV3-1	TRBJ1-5	CASSLRRGDQPQHF	TGTGCCAGCAGCCTCAGAAGGGGAGATCAGCCCCAGCATTTT
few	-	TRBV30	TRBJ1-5	CAWSGRVGLSNQPQHF	TGTGCCTGGAGTGGCAGGGTAGGCCTTAGCAATCAGCCCCAGCATTTT
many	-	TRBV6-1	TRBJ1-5	CASSPGAVPGGPQHF	TGTGCCAGCAGTCCCGGGGCGGTCCCCGGAGGGCCCCAGCATTTT
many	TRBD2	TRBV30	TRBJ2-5	CAWRLAGGQETQYF	TGTGCCTGGAGACTAGCGGGGGGCCAAGAGACCCAGTACTTC
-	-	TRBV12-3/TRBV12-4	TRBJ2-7	CASSPFFGSYEQYF	TGTGCCAGCAGTCCCTTCTTTGGCTCCTACGAGCAGTACTTC
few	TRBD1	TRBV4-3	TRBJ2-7	CASSQDRWDRGHEQYF	TGCGCCAGCAGCCAAGATAGGTGGGACAGGGGACACGAGCAGTACTTC
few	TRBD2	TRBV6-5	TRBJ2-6	CASSYSILAGMGPWGANVLTF	TGTGCCAGCAGTTACTCGATACTAGCGGGCATGGGCCCTTGGGGGGCCAACGTCCTGACTTTC
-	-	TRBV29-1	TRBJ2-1	CSSHRGNEQFF	TGCAGCTCCCACCGGGGCAATGAGCAGTTCTTC
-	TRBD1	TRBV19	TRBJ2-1	CASSRDRGAYNEQFF	TGTGCCAGTAGTAGGGACAGGGGGGCGTACAATGAGCAGTTCTTC
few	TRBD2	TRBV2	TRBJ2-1	CASSEVGLAGVYNEQFF	TGTGCCAGCAGTGAAGTTGGACTAGCGGGAGTCTACAATGAGCAGTTCTTC